This T cell receptor beta chain comes out of a study of blood T cells in healthy people across ages. It was with a sample-barcoded 5' primer and a J-beta primer mix that a second PCR of about 6 to 12 cycles was run. TCRdb processed the 5' RACE reads anew with MiXCR; each CDR3 protein has one entry. The sample consists of about 730,000 distinct CDR3 sequences, roughly two fifths of them appearing once. The CDR3 loop spans 14 amino acids. Germline CDR1 DFQATT, CDR2 SNEGSKA (reference sequence). The J segment lost 4 bases and the V segment lost 0 bases, leaving 6 bases of the junction unmatched. Staff drew 9 to 10 milliliters of peripheral blood from each donor.

This receptor was obtained from a woman aged 55-69 years in good health. V and J are TRBV20-1 and TRBJ2-7, with 7 bases lining up with TRBD1. Sequenced material: blood. As DNA, the CDR3 is TGCAGTGCTAGAGAGTGGACAGGTGGTTACGAGCAGTACTTC. This codes for CSAREWTGGYEQYF.